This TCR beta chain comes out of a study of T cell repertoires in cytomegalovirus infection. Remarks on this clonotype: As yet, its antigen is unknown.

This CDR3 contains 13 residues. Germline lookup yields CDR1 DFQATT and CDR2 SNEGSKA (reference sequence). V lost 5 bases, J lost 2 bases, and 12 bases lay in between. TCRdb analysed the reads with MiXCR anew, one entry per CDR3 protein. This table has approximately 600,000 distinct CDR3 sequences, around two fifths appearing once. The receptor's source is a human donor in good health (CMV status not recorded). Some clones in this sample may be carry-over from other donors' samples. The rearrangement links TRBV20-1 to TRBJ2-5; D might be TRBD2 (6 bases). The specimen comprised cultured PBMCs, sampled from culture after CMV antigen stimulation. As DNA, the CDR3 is TGCAGTGCTCCGCGACTAGAACAAGAGACCCAGTACTTC. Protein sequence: CSAPRLEQETQYF.